This TCR beta chain was identified during a study of T cells in women clearing cervical HPV infection. Study background: Case blood was drawn a median about 150 days after lesion detection. Points from the study as a whole: Cases carried less TRBV6-7 than controls: 0.11% versus 0.16%.

Comment on this clone: Its antigen is unknown. The read stops 3 residues short of the end of the CDR3; the missing end is completed from the germline J gene.

Genomic DNA, averaging roughly 1,200 ng per sample, yielded TCR beta CDR3 via immunoSEQ. TCRdb keeps only in-frame clones here, not all; method: immunoSEQ multiplex PCR. The ten top clones account for almost 10%, within a sample of 20,000 to 25,000 clones. The germline V gene encodes CDR1 SGHNT and CDR2 YENEEA. The CDR3 extends over 14 amino acids. V was shortened by 3 bases and J by 7 bases, with 12 bases between the two germline ends. The receptor comes from a woman aged 18 to 69 with a cervical HPV16 infection that either progressed to CIN3+ or cleared (not recorded which). V usage is TRBV11-3 and J usage is TRBJ1-4; D is undetermined. Input material: blood buffy coat. The CDR3 protein is CASSFLRTGEKLFF. The CDR3 bases that were read are TGTGCCAGCAGCTTCCTCCGAACGGGTGAAAAA.